Reported below is one T cell receptor beta chain. In TCRdb, the 5' RACE reads were re-called with MiXCR into one record per CDR3 protein. This table has a few hundred thousand distinct CDR3 sequences, around 16% appearing once. This sample is part of a study of T cells after yellow fever vaccination. The input for sequencing was PBMCs, taken 4 to 5 days after the first yellow fever vaccination. The clonotype was recovered from a man younger than 30 who received the YFV17D yellow fever vaccine.

CDR3 bases: TGTGCCAGCAGTTACAGCCCTAGCGGGGGGATATACAATGAGCAGTTCTTC. Protein product: CASSYSPSGGIYNEQFF. The chain combines TRBV6-2 or TRBV6-3 with TRBJ2-1, with 11 bases fitting TRBD2. The germline V gene encodes CDR1 MNHEY and CDR2 SVGEGT. CDR3 size: 17 residues. The V gene end was trimmed by 2 bases and the J gene end by 4 bases; junction bases not matched to a gene: 7.